The text below deals with one T cell receptor (beta chain). Antigen specificity is unknown. Losses at the gene ends were 5 bases for V and 12 bases for J; bases not matched to a gene: 4. This CDR3 spans 12 amino acids. Looked up from germline, CDR1 is MDHEN and CDR2 is SYDVKM. This entry belongs to a study of blood T cells in healthy people across ages. The overall study: Per two T cells, about one barcoded beta molecule was captured through template switching. Broader study findings: Estimated diversity that came from one million T cells was considered an underestimate.

For the second PCR, which ran for 7 to 11 cycles, a sample-barcoded 5' primer and a J-beta primer mix were used. A single record per CDR3 protein comes from TCRdb applying MiXCR to the 5' RACE reads. In the table there are over 1.5 million distinct CDR3 sequences, around 48% of which are singletons. Sequencing was done on a sample of blood. V is TRBV28 and J is TRBJ2-1; 10 bases align to TRBD1. The TCR originated in a woman between 40 and 50 years old in good health. The CDR3 here is CASSRTGGMQFF. CDR3 nucleotide sequence: TGTGCCAGCAGTCGGACAGGGGGTATGCAGTTCTTC.